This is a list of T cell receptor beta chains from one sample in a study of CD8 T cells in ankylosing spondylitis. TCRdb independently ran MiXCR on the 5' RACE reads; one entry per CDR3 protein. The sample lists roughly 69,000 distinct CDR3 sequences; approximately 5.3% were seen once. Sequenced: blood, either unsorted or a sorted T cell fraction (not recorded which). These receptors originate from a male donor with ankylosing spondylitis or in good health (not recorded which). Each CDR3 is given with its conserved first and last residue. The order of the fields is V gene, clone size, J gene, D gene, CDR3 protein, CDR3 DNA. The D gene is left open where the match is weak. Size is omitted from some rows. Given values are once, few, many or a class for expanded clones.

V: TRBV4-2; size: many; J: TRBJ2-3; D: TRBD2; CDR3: CASSRRRSGGISTDTQYF; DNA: TGTGCCAGCAGCCGGCGCCGGAGCGGGGGGATCAGCACAGATACGCAGTATTTT
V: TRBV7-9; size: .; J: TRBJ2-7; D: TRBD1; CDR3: CASSLGTGALYEQYF; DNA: TGTGCCAGCAGCTTAGGGACAGGGGCACTTTACGAGCAGTACTTC
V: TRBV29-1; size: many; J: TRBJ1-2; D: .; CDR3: CSTGLANYGYTF; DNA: TGCAGCACAGGGTTAGCTAACTATGGCTACACCTTC
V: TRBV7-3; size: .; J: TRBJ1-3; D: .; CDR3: CASGSPSGQRHTIYF; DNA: TGTGCCAGCGGTTCCCCCTCTGGACAGAGGCACACCATATATTTT
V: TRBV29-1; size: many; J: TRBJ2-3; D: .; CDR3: CSVESFTTSTDTQYF; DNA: TGCAGCGTTGAGTCATTTACGACTAGCACAGATACGCAGTATTTT
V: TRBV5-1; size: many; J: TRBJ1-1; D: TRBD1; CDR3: CASSLRDRNTEAFF; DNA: TGCGCCAGCAGCTTAAGGGACAGGAACACTGAAGCTTTCTTT
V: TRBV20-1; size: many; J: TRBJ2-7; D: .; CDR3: CSASPEKDGEQYF; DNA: TGCAGTGCTAGTCCCGAAAAGGACGGCGAGCAGTACTTC
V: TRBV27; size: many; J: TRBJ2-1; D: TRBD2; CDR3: CASIRRGLPGGYNEQFF; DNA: TGTGCCAGCATACGGAGAGGACTACCGGGGGGGTACAATGAGCAGTTCTTC
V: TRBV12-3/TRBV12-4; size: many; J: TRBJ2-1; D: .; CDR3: CASSAIQGTEQFF; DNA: TGTGCCAGCAGCGCCATACAGGGTACTGAGCAGTTCTTC
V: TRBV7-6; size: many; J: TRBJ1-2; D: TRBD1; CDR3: CASASDRGLGYTF; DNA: TGTGCCAGCGCGTCGGACAGGGGCCTCGGCTACACCTTC
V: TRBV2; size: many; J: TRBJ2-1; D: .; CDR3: CASSEFGGPEGKQFF; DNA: TGTGCCAGCAGTGAATTCGGGGGGCCTGAGGGCAAGCAGTTCTTC
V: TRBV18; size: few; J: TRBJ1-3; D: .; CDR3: CASSRDRGNTIYF; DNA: TGTGCCAGCTCAAGGGATCGGGGAAACACCATATATTTT
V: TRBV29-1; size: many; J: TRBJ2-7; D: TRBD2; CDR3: CSVGGVASEQYF; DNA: TGCAGCGTCGGGGGGGTGGCTTCCGAGCAGTACTTC
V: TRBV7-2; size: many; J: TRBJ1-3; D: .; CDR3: CASSLGHGNTIYF; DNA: TGTGCCAGCAGCTTAGGGCATGGAAACACCATATATTTT
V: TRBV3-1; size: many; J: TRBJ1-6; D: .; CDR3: CASSHRGLGGSYNSPLHF; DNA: TGTGCCAGCAGCCACCGCGGACTGGGCGGCTCCTATAATTCACCCCTCCACTTT
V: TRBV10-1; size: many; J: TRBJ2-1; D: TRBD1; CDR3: CASGTGSILGSYNEQFF; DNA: TGCGCCAGCGGGACAGGGTCAATTCTTGGCTCCTACAATGAGCAGTTCTTC
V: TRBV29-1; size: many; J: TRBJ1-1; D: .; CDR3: CSVDEAGTNTEAFF; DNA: TGCAGCGTTGATGAGGCAGGGACGAACACTGAAGCTTTCTTT
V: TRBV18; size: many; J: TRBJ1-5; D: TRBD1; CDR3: CASSPDRDQPQHF; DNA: TGTGCCAGCTCACCGGACAGGGATCAGCCCCAGCATTTT
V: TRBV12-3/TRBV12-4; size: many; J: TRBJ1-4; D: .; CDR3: CASSHRELFEKLFF; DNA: TGTGCCAGCAGTCACAGGGAGTTGTTCGAAAAACTGTTTTTT
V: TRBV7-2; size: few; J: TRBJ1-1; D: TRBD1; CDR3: CASNPQGAGTEAFF; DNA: TGTGCCAGCAACCCACAGGGGGCCGGCACTGAAGCTTTCTTT
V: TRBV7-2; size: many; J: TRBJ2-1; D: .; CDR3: CASSLGGAAVYNEQFF; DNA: TGTGCCAGCAGCTTAGGAGGGGCCGCCGTCTACAATGAGCAGTTCTTC
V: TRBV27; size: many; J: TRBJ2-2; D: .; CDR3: CASSSQGSGELFF; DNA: TGTGCCAGCAGTTCCCAGGGGTCCGGGGAGCTGTTTTTT
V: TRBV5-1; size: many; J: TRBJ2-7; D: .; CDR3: CASSIGTHSSSYEQYF; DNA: TGCGCCAGCAGCATTGGGACGCATTCTAGCTCCTACGAGCAGTACTTC
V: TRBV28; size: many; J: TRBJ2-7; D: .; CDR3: CVSNRVTSYEQYF; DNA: TGTGTTTCAAACAGGGTTACGTCCTACGAGCAGTACTTC
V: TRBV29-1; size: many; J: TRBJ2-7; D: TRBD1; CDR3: CSGGQGTGEQYF; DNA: TGCAGCGGGGGACAGGGAACGGGCGAGCAGTACTTC
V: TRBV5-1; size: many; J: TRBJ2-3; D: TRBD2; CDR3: CASTRTSDPDTQYF; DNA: TGCGCCAGCACTCGGACTAGCGATCCAGATACGCAGTATTTT
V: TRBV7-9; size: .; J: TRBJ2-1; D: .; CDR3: CASSLNNYNEQFF; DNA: TGTGCCAGCAGCTTGAACAACTACAATGAGCAGTTCTTC
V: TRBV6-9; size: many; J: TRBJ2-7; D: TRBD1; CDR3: CASRMGQAYEQYF; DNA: TGTGCCAGCAGGATGGGACAGGCCTACGAGCAGTACTTC
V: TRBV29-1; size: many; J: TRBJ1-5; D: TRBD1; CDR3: CSVGTGADSNQPQHF; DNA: TGCAGCGTTGGGACAGGGGCTGATAGCAATCAGCCCCAGCATTTT
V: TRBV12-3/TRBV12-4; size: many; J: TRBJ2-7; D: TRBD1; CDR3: CASSIGQGASYEQYF; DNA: TGTGCCAGCAGTATCGGACAGGGGGCATCCTACGAGCAGTACTTC
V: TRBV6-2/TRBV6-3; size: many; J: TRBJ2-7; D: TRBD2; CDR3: CATDGGGNEQYF; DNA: TGTGCTACTGACGGGGGGGGAAACGAGCAGTACTTC
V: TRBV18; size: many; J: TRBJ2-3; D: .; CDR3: CASSPLADTQYF; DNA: TGTGCCAGCTCACCATTGGCAGATACGCAGTATTTT
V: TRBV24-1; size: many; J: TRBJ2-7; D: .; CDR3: CATSDRHDYEQYF; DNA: TGTGCCACCAGTGATCGACACGACTACGAGCAGTACTTC
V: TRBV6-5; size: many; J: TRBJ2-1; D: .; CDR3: CASSYGREQFF; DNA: TGTGCCAGCAGTTACGGGCGGGAGCAGTTCTTC
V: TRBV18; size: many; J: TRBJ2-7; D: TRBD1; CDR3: CASSRPAGTGGYEQYF; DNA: TGTGCCAGCTCTCGACCCGCCGGGACAGGCGGCTACGAGCAGTACTTC
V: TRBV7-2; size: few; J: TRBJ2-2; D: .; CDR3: CASSTRDLAGTGELFF; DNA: TGTGCCAGCAGCACCCGGGACTTAGCCGGGACCGGGGAGCTGTTTTTT
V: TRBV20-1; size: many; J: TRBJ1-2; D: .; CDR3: CSATYIAGGDYGYTF; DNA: TGCAGTGCTACCTACATCGCGGGGGGCGACTATGGCTACACCTTC
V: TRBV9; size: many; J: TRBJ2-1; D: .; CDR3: CASSVGGLGQVYNEQFF; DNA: TGTGCCAGCAGCGTAGGCGGTCTAGGCCAAGTCTACAATGAGCAGTTCTTC
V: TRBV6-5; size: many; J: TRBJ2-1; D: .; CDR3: CASSYGYEQFF; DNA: TGTGCCAGCAGTTACGGGTATGAGCAGTTCTTC
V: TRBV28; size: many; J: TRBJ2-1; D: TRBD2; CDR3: CASSFSGGGNEQFF; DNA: TGTGCCAGCAGTTTCAGCGGGGGAGGCAATGAGCAGTTCTTC
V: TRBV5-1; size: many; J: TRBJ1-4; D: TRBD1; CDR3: CASSPRGRTNEKLFF; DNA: TGCGCCAGCAGCCCGAGGGGGCGAACTAATGAAAAACTGTTTTTT
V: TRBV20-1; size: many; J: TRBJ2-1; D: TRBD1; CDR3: CCARDVALTNNRGPNEQFF; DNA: TGCTGTGCTAGAGATGTGGCCCTAACGAACAACAGGGGGCCGAATGAGCAGTTCTTC
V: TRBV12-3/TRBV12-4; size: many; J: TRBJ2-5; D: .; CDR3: CASSLSGRIQETQYF; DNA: TGTGCCAGCAGTTTGTCCGGCAGGATCCAAGAGACCCAGTACTTC
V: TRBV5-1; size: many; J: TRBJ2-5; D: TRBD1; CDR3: CASSGQAQETQYF; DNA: TGCGCCAGCAGCGGACAGGCCCAAGAGACCCAGTACTTC
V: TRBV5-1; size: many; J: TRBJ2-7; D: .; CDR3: CASSLAVNLRDEQYF; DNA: TGCGCCAGCAGCTTGGCCGTAAATTTAAGGGACGAGCAGTACTTC
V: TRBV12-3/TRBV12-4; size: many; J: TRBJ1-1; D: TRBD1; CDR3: CASSLNRGISEAFF; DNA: TGTGCCAGCAGTTTGAACAGGGGGATATCTGAAGCTTTCTTT
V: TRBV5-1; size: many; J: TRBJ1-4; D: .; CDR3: CASSFGGEIHNEKLFF; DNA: TGCGCCAGCAGTTTTGGGGGGGAAATACACAATGAAAAACTGTTTTTT
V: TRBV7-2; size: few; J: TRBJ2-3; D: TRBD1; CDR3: CASSWDRATDTQYF; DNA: TGTGCCAGCAGCTGGGACAGGGCCACAGATACGCAGTATTTT
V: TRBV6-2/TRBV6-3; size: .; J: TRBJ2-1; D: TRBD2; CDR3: CASSYSTLAGYNEQFF; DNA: TGTGCCAGCAGTTACTCGACTCTAGCGGGGTACAATGAGCAGTTCTTC
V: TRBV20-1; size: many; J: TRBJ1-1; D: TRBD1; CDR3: CSAGTRDRGYTEAFF; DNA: TGCAGTGCTGGAACTAGGGACAGGGGTTACACTGAAGCTTTCTTT
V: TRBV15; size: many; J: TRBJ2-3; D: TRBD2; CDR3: CATSRDRGSGGADTQYF; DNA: TGTGCCACCAGCAGAGATCGGGGAAGCGGGGGGGCCGATACGCAGTATTTT
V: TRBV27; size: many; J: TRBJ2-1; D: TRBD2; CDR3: CASRRLAGFDEQFF; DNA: TGTGCCAGCAGACGACTAGCGGGATTTGATGAGCAGTTCTTC
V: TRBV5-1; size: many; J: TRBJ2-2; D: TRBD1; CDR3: CASSFLGQGSTGELFF; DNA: TGCGCCAGCAGTTTCTTGGGACAGGGAAGCACCGGGGAGCTGTTTTTT
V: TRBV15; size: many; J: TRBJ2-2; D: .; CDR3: CATRRTENTGELFF; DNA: TGTGCCACCAGGAGAACAGAAAACACCGGGGAGCTGTTTTTT
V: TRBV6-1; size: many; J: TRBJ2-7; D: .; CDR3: CASSEPVGRQNEQYF; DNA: TGTGCCAGCAGTGAACCGGTGGGCCGGCAGAACGAGCAGTACTTC
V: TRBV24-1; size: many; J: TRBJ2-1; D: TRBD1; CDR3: CATSVGQDYNEQFF; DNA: TGTGCCACCAGTGTAGGACAGGACTACAATGAGCAGTTCTTC
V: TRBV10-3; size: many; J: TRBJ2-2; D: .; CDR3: CAISDQLPMLNTGELFF; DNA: TGTGCCATCAGTGATCAGTTACCCATGCTGAACACCGGGGAGCTGTTTTTT
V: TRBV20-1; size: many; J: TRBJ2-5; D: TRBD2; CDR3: CSAIAGGGETQYF; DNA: TGCAGTGCTATAGCGGGGGGGGGGGAGACCCAGTACTTC